This passage covers 32 T cell receptor beta chains from one sample sequenced in a study of T cells in localized non-small cell lung cancer. Method: immunoSEQ multiplex PCR; TCRdb's copy keeps in-frame clones and lacks some. Here the sample spans roughly 50,000 clones, more than 85% being singletons. The sequencing here drew on peripheral blood, taken before any cancer treatment. These receptors were obtained from a man aged 35-75 years with stage I lung adenocarcinoma.

This rearrangement joins TRBV2 to TRBJ2-7, with TRBD2 as a possible D gene (5 bases). CDR1 is SNHLY, CDR2 FYNNEI, per germline. V was cut by 6 bases and J by 2 bases, with 14 bases left in between. CDR3 length: 14 residues. The CDR3 DNA sequence: TGTGCCAGCAGGGAAAATAGCGCTGCCTACGAGCAGTACTTC. It translates to CASRENSAAYEQYF.

The V and J genes are TRBV7-9 and TRBJ2-7; 11 positions agree with TRBD2. In germline, CDR1 is SEHNR, CDR2 FQNEAQ (reference sequence). V shed 6 bases, J shed 6 bases, and the junction held 16 bases outside the gene matches. CDR3 length: 17 residues. The DNA of the CDR3 is TGTGCCAGCAGTTCCACCGCCCCGGGACTAGCGGTCGCCGAGCAGTACTTC. Amino acid sequence: CASSSTAPGLAVAEQYF.

This chain connects TRBV7-3 to TRBJ2-1; D is perhaps TRBD2 (7 bases). Trimming stripped 4 bases from V and 10 bases from J, with 17 bases between. This CDR3 region has 14 residues. The germline gives CDR1 SGHTA, CDR2 FQGTGA. CDR3 DNA: TGTGCCAGCAGCTCCAAGGGGGGGATGTCCGAGCAGTTCTTC. Its translation: CASSSKGGMSEQFF.

The chain has TRBV18 and TRBJ1-1; weak D call: TRBD1 (5 bases). The CDR3 runs to 15 residues. V was cut by 1 base and J by 6 bases, with 15 bases left in between. Per germline, CDR1 KGHSH and CDR2 LQKENI. CDR3: CASSPRNGAGAEAFF. The CDR3 nucleotides are TGTGCCAGCTCACCACGGAATGGGGCCGGTGCTGAAGCTTTCTTT.

CDR3 sequence: CASSEWDYEQYF. The CDR3 DNA reads as TGCGCCAGCAGTGAGTGGGATTACGAGCAGTACTTC. J is TRBJ2-7 and V is TRBV10-2; no clear D gene. Germline V gene sequence: CDR1 WSHSY, CDR2 SAAADI. V was cut by 1 base and J by 4 bases, with 5 bases left in between. The CDR3 contains 12 residues.

This clone was picked up a small number of times. The gene calls are TRBV5-1 and TRBJ1-4; no definite D call. This CDR3 has 17 residues. Germline CDR1 reads SGHRS; CDR2 reads YFSETQ. Deletions cut 2 bases from V and 8 bases from J, with 22 bases between. DNA of the CDR3: TGCGCCAGCAGCTTCGGTCCGCCAGGCGTCGCGTACGAAAAACTGTTTTTT. Its protein is CASSFGPPGVAYEKLFF.

The gene calls are TRBV5-1 and TRBJ1-5, with D unresolved. Deletions cut 0 bases from V and 9 bases from J, with 13 bases between. The CDR3 has 14 amino acids. Per germline, CDR1 SGHRS and CDR2 YFSETQ. The DNA for the CDR3 is TGCGCCAGCAGCTTGGATTCAGGCATAACGCCCCAGCATTTT. This sequence encodes CASSLDSGITPQHF.

The chain has TRBV28 and TRBJ1-2, with D maybe TRBD1 (5 bases). V lost 5 bases and J 4 bases, leaving 14 bases between the germline ends. CDR3 size: 14 residues. Germline CDR1 is MDHEN and CDR2 is SYDVKM. The CDR3 sequence is CASSEGGVGYGYTF. CDR3 sequence (DNA): TGTGCCAGCAGTGAAGGAGGGGTTGGCTATGGCTACACCTTC.

The chain recombines TRBV9 with TRBJ1-1; D remains unclear. The V gene lost 0 bases and the J gene lost 3 bases, with 9 bases spanning the gap. There are 14 residues in the CDR3. Germline values: CDR1 SGDLS, CDR2 YYNGEE. The chain's CDR3 is CASSVGGRDTEAFF. In DNA form, the CDR3 reads TGTGCCAGCAGCGTAGGAGGGCGAGACACTGAAGCTTTCTTT.

The chain is built from TRBV30 and TRBJ2-5, with D possibly matching TRBD2 (6 bases). V lost 4 bases and J lost 1, with 25 bases in between. CDR3 length: 18 amino acids. Germline V gene sequence: CDR1 GTSNPN, CDR2 SVGIG (reference sequence). The CDR3 reads CAWTPAPGGPQFQETQYF. In DNA form, the CDR3 reads TGTGCCTGGACCCCCGCCCCCGGGGGACCACAATTCCAAGAGACCCAGTACTTC. The variable domain in full, with the rest retrieved from reference TRBV30 and TRBJ2-5, is SQTIHQWPATLVQPVGSPLSLECTVEGTSNPNLYWYRQAAGRGLQLLFYSVGIGQISSEVPQNLSASRPQDRQFILSSKKLLLSDSGFYLCAWTPAPGGPQFQETQYFGPGTRLLVL.

The rearrangement joins TRBV4-1 to TRBJ2-5; D is perhaps TRBD1 or TRBD2 (5 bases each). Germline-derived CDR1 and CDR2 are MGHRA and YSYEKL. The CDR3 covers 13 residues. The V and J ends lost 3 bases and 1 base respectively, with 6 bases between them. This chain's CDR3 is CASSQGTQETQYF. The CDR3 DNA reads TGCGCCAGCAGCCAGGGGACCCAAGAGACCCAGTACTTC.

In this sample, this clone turned up once. The gene calls are TRBV30 and TRBJ1-2; D gene unclear. V dropped 6 bases and J dropped 4 bases, with 12 bases sitting between them. Germline V gene data show CDR1 as GTSNPN and CDR2 as SVGIG (reference sequence). This CDR3 region has 12 residues. Written as DNA, the CDR3 is TGTGCCTGCGCTTCTAAAGTCTATGGCTACACCTTC. It encodes CACASKVYGYTF.

The CDR3 sequence: CASGMTDGYTF. DNA for the CDR3: TGTGCCAGCGGCATGACCGATGGCTACACCTTC. The chain has TRBV7-9 and TRBJ1-2; D not resolved. Germline assignment: CDR1 SEHNR and CDR2 FQNEAQ (reference sequence). Trimming shortened V by 8 bases and J by 6 bases, and 10 bases separated the two germline ends. This CDR3 spans 11 amino acids.

The CDR3 bases are TGCAGCGTTGCAGACTATGGCTACACCTTC. Protein sequence: CSVADYGYTF. The rearrangement links TRBV29-1 to TRBJ1-2; D remains unclear. This CDR3 is 10 amino acids long. CDR1 SQVTM and CDR2 ANQGSEA come from the germline V gene. The V and J ends lost 4 bases and 3 bases respectively, with 3 bases between them.

This rearrangement joins TRBV30 to TRBJ1-2, with 7 bases fitting TRBD1. V dropped 8 bases and J dropped 4; count of bases not matched to a gene: 7. This CDR3 is 12 amino acids long. Germline assignment: CDR1 GTSNPN and CDR2 SVGIG (reference sequence). CDR3 protein: CAGGDRAYGYTF. The DNA for the CDR3 is TGTGCCGGAGGAGACAGGGCCTATGGCTACACCTTC. Full variable domain (rest looked up from reference TRBV30 and TRBJ1-2): SQTIHQWPATLVQPVGSPLSLECTVEGTSNPNLYWYRQAAGRGLQLLFYSVGIGQISSEVPQNLSASRPQDRQFILSSKKLLLSDSGFYLCAGGDRAYGYTFGSGTRLTVV.

CDR3 residues: CATSAGGNGYTF. The DNA for the CDR3 is TGTGCCACCAGCGCAGGGGGCAATGGCTACACCTTC. The V call is TRBV15, the J call TRBJ1-2, with TRBD1 identical over 8 bases. Looked up from germline, CDR1 is LNHNV and CDR2 is YYDKDF (reference sequence). The CDR3 totals 12 residues. V lost 5 bases and J lost 6; bases outside the gene matches: 2. Full variable domain (missing parts from reference TRBV15 and TRBJ1-2): DAMVIQNPRYQVTQFGKPVTLSCSQTLNHNVMYWYQQKSSQAPKLLFHYYDKDFNNEADTPDNFQSRRPNTSFCFLDIRSPGLGDTAMYLCATSAGGNGYTFGSGTRLTVV.

The genes are TRBV28 and TRBJ1-2, with no clear D. CDR3 length equals 11 residues. CDR1 is MDHEN, CDR2 SYDVKM, per germline. Trimming shortened V by 7 bases and J by 7 bases, and 10 bases separated the two germline ends. The CDR3 here is CASKADGGYTF. The DNA for the CDR3 is TGTGCCAGCAAGGCTGACGGTGGCTACACCTTC.

The chain links TRBV7-8 to TRBJ2-5, with TRBD1 as a possible D gene (7 bases). This CDR3 has 17 residues. Germline V CDR1 and CDR2: SGHVS, FQNEAQ. V lost 5 bases to trimming and J lost 4 bases, with 23 bases between them. DNA for the CDR3: TGTGCCAGCAGCCAGGGGGTTGGCGGGGCCCCCAGAGAGACCCAGTACTTC. This sequence encodes CASSQGVGGAPRETQYF.

This chain uses TRBV27 with TRBJ1-1; 7 bases map to TRBD1. This CDR3 spans 14 amino acids. Germline V gene sequence: CDR1 MNHEY, CDR2 SMNVEV (reference sequence). The V segment lost 5 bases and the J segment 4 bases; nucleotides outside the gene matches: 7. CDR3 in amino acids: CASSLTTGLTEAFF. CDR3 DNA sequence: TGTGCCAGCAGTCTTACGACAGGGCTCACTGAAGCTTTCTTT.

The chain carries TRBV5-1 and TRBJ2-1; TRBD2 matches 12 bases. Unmatched junction bases numbered 4, after V lost 3 bases and J lost 6 bases. CDR3 length: 15 residues. Germline-derived CDR1 and CDR2 are SGHRS and YFSETQ. The CDR3 bases are TGCGCCAGCAGCTCTCTAGCGGGAGGGCCCAATGAGCAGTTCTTC. Translated, it gives CASSSLAGGPNEQFF.

This clone showed up just once. The chain uses TRBV7-9 and TRBJ2-3, with 7 bases lining up with TRBD2. Germline values: CDR1 SEHNR, CDR2 FQNEAQ (reference sequence). CDR3 length: 14 amino acids. The ends lost 3 bases at V and 1 base at J; junction bases unmatched: 1. The CDR3 DNA is TGTGCCAGCAGCTTTGCGGGGGGCACAGATACGCAGTATTTT. Its protein product is CASSFAGGTDTQYF.

The V gene is TRBV9, the J gene TRBJ2-5; the match to TRBD2 covers 11 bases. Germline lookup yields CDR1 SGDLS and CDR2 YYNGEE. The CDR3 sequence is 18 residues long. J lost 2 bases, V lost 1 base, and 10 bases had no gene match. CDR3 nucleotides: TGTGCCAGCAGCGTAAGGAGTGGGGGACTAGCGGCGCAAGAGACCCAGTACTTC. This translates into CASSVRSGGLAAQETQYF.

This sequence joins TRBV10-3 and TRBJ2-5; D may be TRBD1 or TRBD2 (5 bases each). Trimming pared 2 bases from V and 3 bases from J, leaving 10 bases between. The CDR3 is made up of 14 amino acids. CDR1 and CDR2 from the germline V gene are ENHRY and SYGVKD. Here the CDR3 DNA reads TGTGCCATCAGTGAGGATCTGGGGGAAGAGACCCAGTACTTC. The encoded protein is CAISEDLGEETQYF.

This chain joins TRBV6-5 and TRBJ2-7, with D perhaps TRBD1 (5 bases). Germline lookup yields CDR1 MNHEY and CDR2 SVGAGI. V shed 7 bases and J shed 2 bases, with 12 bases lying between them. CDR3 length equals 13 residues. The CDR3 DNA follows: TGTGCCAGCACGGAACAGGCAACCTACGAGCAGTACTTC. Protein product: CASTEQATYEQYF.

This clone was counted once. At the DNA level, this CDR3 is encoded by other sequences in the same sample as well. The rearrangement uses TRBV18 and TRBJ2-7; D possibly corresponds to TRBD2 (6 bases). Germline V gene lookup returns CDR1 KGHSH and CDR2 LQKENI. Trimming shortened V by 3 bases and J by 5 bases, and 11 bases separated the two germline ends. The CDR3 is 13 amino acids. In DNA, the CDR3 is TGTGCCAGCTCACCTCCCGGGGGTGACGAGCAGTACTTC. Translation gives CASSPPGGDEQYF.

DNA of the CDR3: TGTGCCAGCAGTTTTTATGCAGGGGCAGGGACCCACGAGCAGTACTTC. Translation: CASSFYAGAGTHEQYF. The rearrangement joins TRBV27 to TRBJ2-7; D is perhaps TRBD1 (6 bases). V was trimmed by 3 bases and J by 5 bases, leaving 20 bases between them. The CDR3 is 16 amino acids. Germline V lookup: CDR1 MNHEY, CDR2 SMNVEV (reference sequence).

The chain employs TRBV9 and TRBJ1-2; possibly TRBD1 for D (5 bases). The ends were cut back, 4 bases at V and 3 bases at J, with 16 bases in the middle. Germline lookup yields CDR1 SGDLS and CDR2 YYNGEE. The CDR3 runs 15 residues. This CDR3 reads CASSYTSGADYGYTF. For the CDR3, the DNA is TGTGCCAGCAGCTACACGAGCGGGGCAGACTATGGCTACACCTTC.

The rearrangement joins TRBV5-6 to TRBJ2-7; D gene uncertain. V lost 4 bases and J lost 3, with 20 bases in between. This CDR3 contains 16 residues. Germline assignment: CDR1 SGHDT and CDR2 YYEEEE. CDR3 in amino acids: CASSADTAALFYEQYF. CDR3 nucleotides: TGTGCCAGCAGCGCGGATACCGCGGCACTATTCTACGAGCAGTACTTC.

The genes are TRBV11-1 and TRBJ1-5; 7 bases map to TRBD1. The V segment lost 6 bases and the J segment 0 bases; nucleotides outside the gene matches: 8. Germline loops: CDR1 SGHAT, CDR2 FQDESV (reference sequence). CDR3 length: 16 amino acids. The CDR3 protein is CASSSDRWYSNQPQHF. The CDR3, as DNA: TGTGCCAGCAGTTCGGACAGGTGGTATAGCAATCAGCCCCAGCATTTT. Filled out from reference TRBV11-1 and TRBJ1-5, the complete variable domain reads EAEVAQSPRYKITEKSQAVAFWCDPISGHATLYWYRQILGQGPELLVQFQDESVVDDSQLPKDRFSAERLKGVDSTLKIQPAELGDSAMYLCASSSDRWYSNQPQHFGDGTRLSIL.

This chain links TRBV6-6 with TRBJ2-2; no reliable D call. The CDR3 is made up of 13 amino acids. Germline CDR1 is MNHNY and CDR2 is SVGAGI (reference sequence). With 7 bases removed from V and 6 bases from J, the gap between germline ends came to 12 bases. This CDR3 reads CASTFGRSGELFF. For the CDR3, the DNA is TGTGCCAGCACCTTCGGCCGGTCCGGGGAGCTGTTTTTT.

The genes are TRBV4-1 and TRBJ2-7, with TRBD1 matching over 9 bases. This CDR3 has 15 residues. V was pared by 4 bases and J by 3 bases, with 7 bases of the junction left unmatched. Germline loops: CDR1 MGHRA, CDR2 YSYEKL. The CDR3 sequence: CASSLTGTGNYEQYF. CDR3 bases: TGCGCCAGCAGCCTAACCGGGACAGGGAACTACGAGCAGTACTTC.

This chain uses TRBV7-2 with TRBJ2-7, with 8 bases matching TRBD2. Germline V gene lookup returns CDR1 SGHTA and CDR2 FQGNSA. Trimming removed 4 bases from V and 2 bases from J; junction bases left unmatched: 10. CDR3 length: 16 amino acids. The CDR3 region has the DNA TGTGCCAGCAGCTCCGCACCCACTAGCGGACCCTACGAGCAGTACTTC. The encoded protein is CASSSAPTSGPYEQYF.